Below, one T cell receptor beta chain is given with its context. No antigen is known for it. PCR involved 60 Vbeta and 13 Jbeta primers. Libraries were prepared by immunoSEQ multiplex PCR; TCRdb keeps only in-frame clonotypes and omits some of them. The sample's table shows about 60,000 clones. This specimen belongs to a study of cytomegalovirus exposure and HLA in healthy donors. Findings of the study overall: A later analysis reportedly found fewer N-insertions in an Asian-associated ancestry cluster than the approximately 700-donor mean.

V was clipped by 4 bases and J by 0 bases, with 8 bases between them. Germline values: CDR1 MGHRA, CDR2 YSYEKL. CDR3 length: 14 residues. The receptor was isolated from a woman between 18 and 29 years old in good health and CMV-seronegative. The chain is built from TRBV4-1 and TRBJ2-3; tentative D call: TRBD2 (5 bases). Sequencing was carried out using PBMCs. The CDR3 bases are TGCGCCAGCAGCCCGGGGTTTAGCACAGATACGCAGTATTTT. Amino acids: CASSPGFSTDTQYF.